This T cell receptor beta chain was observed in a study of immune evolution from preneoplasia to lung adenocarcinoma. This clone was observed a single time. What it binds is not known. Study-wide points: Normal lung had the highest top T cell clone frequencies. Later-stage lesions appeared to have more T cells, more diversity, less clonality.

Sequenced by immunoSEQ multiplex PCR; TCRdb stores in-frame clones only, minus some. The sample lists some 3,300 clones, more than 70% occurring once. The V segment lost 6 bases and the J segment 8 bases; nucleotides outside the gene matches: 5. The CDR3 is 15 amino acids. The germline V gene encodes CDR1 LNHDA and CDR2 SQIVND (reference sequence). The sample taken for sequencing was FFPE minimally invasive lung adenocarcinoma tissue. This receptor was identified in a person aged 55-80 years with lung adenocarcinoma. The chain carries TRBV19 and TRBJ2-1; 15 bases map to TRBD2. The CDR3 nucleotides are TGTGCCAGTAGGGGACTAGCGGGAGGTATCCATGAGCAGTTCTTC. This sequence encodes CASRGLAGGIHEQFF.